The next 10 T cell receptor beta chains were all read from a single sample in a study of blood T cell repertoires in COVID-19. The data were produced by immunoSEQ multiplex PCR, yet TCRdb's version contains in-frame clones alone and is incomplete. The sample carries about 150,000 clones, about 83% recorded once. The specimen was peripheral blood. The source of these receptors is a man aged 25-40 years with COVID-19, enrolled during active disease.

The chain uses TRBV2 and TRBJ2-7; D is unclear. Germline loops: CDR1 SNHLY, CDR2 FYNNEI. The CDR3 covers 15 residues. Trimming left V 4 bases short and J 12 bases short, with 25 bases between. This CDR3 is CASSGSVRTNLLGYF. The CDR3 region has the DNA TGTGCCAGCAGTGGGTCAGTCAGAACTAACCTTCTTGGGTACTTC.

The gene calls are TRBV7-9 and TRBJ2-3; the D gene is possibly TRBD2 (6 bases). The CDR3 sequence is 16 residues long. With 0 bases removed from V and 0 bases from J, the gap between germline ends came to 10 bases. CDR1 is SEHNR and CDR2 is FQNEAQ in the germline V gene (reference sequence). CDR3 protein: CASSLARGSSTDTQYF. The CDR3 coding sequence is TGTGCCAGCAGCTTAGCGCGGGGCAGTAGCACAGATACGCAGTATTTT.

This sequence joins TRBV20-1 and TRBJ2-1, with TRBD2 identical over 8 bases. The CDR3 sequence is 15 residues long. Germline-derived CDR1 and CDR2 are DFQATT and SNEGSKA (reference sequence). The J segment lost 3 bases and the V segment lost 3 bases, leaving 7 bases of the junction unmatched. For the CDR3, the DNA is TGCAGTGCTAGTAATGGGGCGGGAGGCTACAATGAGCAGTTCTTC. It translates to CSASNGAGGYNEQFF.

The V call is TRBV28, the J call TRBJ2-4; the D is unclear. V dropped 2 bases and J dropped 0 bases, with 11 bases sitting between them. The germline CDR1 and CDR2 sequences are MDHEN and SYDVKM. The CDR3 sequence is 16 residues long. The DNA for the CDR3 is TGTGCCAGCAGTTTAGAAAAAGTACTAGCCAAAAACATTCAGTACTTC. Translated, it gives CASSLEKVLAKNIQYF.

The chain combines TRBV6-6 with TRBJ2-7, with 8 nucleotides matching TRBD1. From germline, CDR1 is MNHNY and CDR2 SVGAGI (reference sequence). This CDR3 comprises 13 residues. The J segment lost 2 bases and the V segment lost 6 bases, leaving 3 bases of the junction unmatched. The CDR3 sequence: CASSRQGTYEQYF. The CDR3 region has the DNA TGTGCCAGCAGCCGACAGGGGACCTACGAGCAGTACTTC.

The chain carries TRBV30 and TRBJ2-3; possible D gene TRBD2, 5 bases. The CDR3 consists of 14 residues. The V gene's germline CDR1 is GTSNPN and CDR2 SVGIG (reference sequence). Trimming took 0 bases from V and 4 from J, leaving 11 bases between them. The CDR3 nucleotides are TGTGCCTGGAGTGTCCGAGGAGGAGCAGATACGCAGTATTTT. It yields the protein CAWSVRGGADTQYF.

This chain links TRBV24-1 with TRBJ2-3; D is perhaps TRBD1 (5 bases). Between the trimmed V and J ends, which lost 4 bases and 3 bases, there was a span of 13 bases. CDR1 KGHDR and CDR2 SFDVKD come from the germline V gene. CDR3 length equals 15 residues. CDR3 sequence reads: CATSDPQGPTDTQYF. In DNA form, the CDR3 reads TGTGCCACCAGTGACCCGCAGGGTCCAACAGATACGCAGTATTTT.

This sequence joins TRBV28 and TRBJ2-2; 7 bases are a match to TRBD1. The CDR3 totals 17 residues. J was trimmed by 3 bases and V by 6 bases; bases with no gene match: 13. CDR1 and CDR2 from the germline V gene are MDHEN and SYDVKM. CDR3 region: CASRPQFGTDYTGELFF. CDR3 bases: TGTGCCAGCAGGCCTCAGTTTGGGACAGACTACACCGGGGAGCTGTTTTTT.

This clone has a handful of counts. This chain links TRBV2 with TRBJ2-5, with 7 bases aligning to TRBD1. The CDR3 is made up of 11 amino acids. Trimming cost V 7 bases and J 5 bases; bases outside gene matches: 1. Germline CDR1 reads SNHLY; CDR2 reads FYNNEI. The CDR3 sequence: CASKQGETQYF. The CDR3 DNA sequence: TGTGCCAGCAAACAGGGGGAGACCCAGTACTTC.

The gene calls are TRBV18 and TRBJ2-1; 7 bases map to TRBD2. CDR3 size: 13 residues. The germline gives CDR1 KGHSH, CDR2 LQKENI. V lost 3 bases to trimming and J lost 8 bases; unmatched junction nucleotides: 4. The CDR3, as DNA: TGTGCCAGCTCACCCGGACTAGTCGATGAGCAGTTCTTC. This encodes CASSPGLVDEQFF.